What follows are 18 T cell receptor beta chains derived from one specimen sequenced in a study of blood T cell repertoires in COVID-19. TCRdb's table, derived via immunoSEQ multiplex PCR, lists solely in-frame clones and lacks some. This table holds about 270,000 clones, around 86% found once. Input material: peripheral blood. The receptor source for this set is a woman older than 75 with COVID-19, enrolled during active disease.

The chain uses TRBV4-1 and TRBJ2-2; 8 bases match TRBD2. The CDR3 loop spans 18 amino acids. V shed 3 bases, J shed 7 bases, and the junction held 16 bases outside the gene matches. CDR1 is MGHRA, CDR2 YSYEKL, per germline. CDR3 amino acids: CASSHLGSGAPRSGELFF. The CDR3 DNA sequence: TGCGCCAGCAGCCATCTGGGTAGCGGGGCCCCGCGTAGCGGGGAGCTGTTTTTT.

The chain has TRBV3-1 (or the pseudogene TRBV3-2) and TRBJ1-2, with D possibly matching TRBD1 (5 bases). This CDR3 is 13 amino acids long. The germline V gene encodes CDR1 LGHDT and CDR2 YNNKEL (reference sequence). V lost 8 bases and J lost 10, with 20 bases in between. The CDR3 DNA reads TGTGCCAGCGCCGTCGGGGGAAGGTCTGACTACACCTTC. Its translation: CASAVGGRSDYTF.

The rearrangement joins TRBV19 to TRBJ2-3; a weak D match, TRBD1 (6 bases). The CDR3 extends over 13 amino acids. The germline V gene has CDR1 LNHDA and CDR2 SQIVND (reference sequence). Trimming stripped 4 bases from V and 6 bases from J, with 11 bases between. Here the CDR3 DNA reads TGTGCCAGTAGTAATGGACAGTTGGATACGCAGTATTTT. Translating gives CASSNGQLDTQYF.

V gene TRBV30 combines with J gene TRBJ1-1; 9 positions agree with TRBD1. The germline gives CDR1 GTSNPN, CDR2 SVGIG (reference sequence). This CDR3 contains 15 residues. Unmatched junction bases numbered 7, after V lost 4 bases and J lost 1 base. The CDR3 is CAWNRAGQGNTEAFF. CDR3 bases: TGTGCCTGGAACCGGGCGGGACAGGGGAACACTGAAGCTTTCTTT. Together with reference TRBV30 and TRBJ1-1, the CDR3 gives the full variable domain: SQTIHQWPATLVQPVGSPLSLECTVEGTSNPNLYWYRQAAGRGLQLLFYSVGIGQISSEVPQNLSASRPQDRQFILSSKKLLLSDSGFYLCAWNRAGQGNTEAFFGQGTRLTVV.

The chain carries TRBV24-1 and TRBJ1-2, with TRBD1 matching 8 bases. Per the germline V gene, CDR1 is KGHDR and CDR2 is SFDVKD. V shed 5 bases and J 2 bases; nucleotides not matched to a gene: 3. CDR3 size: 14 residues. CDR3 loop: CATSGTGMNYGYTF. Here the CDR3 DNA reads TGTGCCACCAGTGGGACAGGGATGAACTATGGCTACACCTTC.

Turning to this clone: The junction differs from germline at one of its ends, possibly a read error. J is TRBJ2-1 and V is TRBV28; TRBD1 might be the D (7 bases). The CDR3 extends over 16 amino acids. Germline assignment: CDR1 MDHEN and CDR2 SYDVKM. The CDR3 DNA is TGTTCCAGCTGGCGGGCGGGGACAGCACTTAACAATGAGCAGTTCTTC. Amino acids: CSSWRAGTALNNEQFF.

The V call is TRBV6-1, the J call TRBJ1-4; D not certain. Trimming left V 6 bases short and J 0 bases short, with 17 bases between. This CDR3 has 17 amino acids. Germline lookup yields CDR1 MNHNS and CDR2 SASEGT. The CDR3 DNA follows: TGTGCCAGCAGCGAAAGGTTGGCAGGCGCAACTAATGAAAAACTGTTTTTT. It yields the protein CASSERLAGATNEKLFF.

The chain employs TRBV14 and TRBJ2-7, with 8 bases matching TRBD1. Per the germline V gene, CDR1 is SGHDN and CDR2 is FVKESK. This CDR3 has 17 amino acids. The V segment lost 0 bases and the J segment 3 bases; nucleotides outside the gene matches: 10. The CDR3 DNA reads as TGTGCCAGCAGCCAAGAAGTGGAGGACAGGGCTTACTACGAGCAGTACGTC. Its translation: CASSQEVEDRAYYEQYV.

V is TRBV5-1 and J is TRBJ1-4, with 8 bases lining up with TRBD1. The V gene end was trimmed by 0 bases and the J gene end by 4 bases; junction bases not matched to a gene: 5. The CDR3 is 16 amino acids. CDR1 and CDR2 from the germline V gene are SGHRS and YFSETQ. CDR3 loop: CASSLEGTGLNEKLFF. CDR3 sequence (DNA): TGCGCCAGCAGCTTGGAGGGGACAGGTCTTAATGAAAAACTGTTTTTT.

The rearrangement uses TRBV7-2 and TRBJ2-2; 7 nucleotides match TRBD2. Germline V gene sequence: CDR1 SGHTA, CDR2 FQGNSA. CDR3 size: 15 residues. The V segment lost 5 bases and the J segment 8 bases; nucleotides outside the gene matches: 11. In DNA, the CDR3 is TGTGCCAGCAGCCCCGGGGGGACGGAGACGGGGGAGCTGTTTTTT. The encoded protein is CASSPGGTETGELFF. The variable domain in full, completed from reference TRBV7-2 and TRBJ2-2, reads GAGVSQSPSNKVTEKGKDVELRCDPISGHTALYWYRQSLGQGLEFLIYFQGNSAPDKSGLPSDRFSAERTGGSVSTLTIQRTQQEDSAVYLCASSPGGTETGELFFGEGSRLTVL.

CDR3 DNA sequence: TGTGCCAGCAGCCCCTTCGGAGGGCGGACCACAGATACGCAGTATTTT. It is translated as CASSPFGGRTTDTQYF. This chain connects TRBV7-8 to TRBJ2-3, with TRBD2 as a possible D gene (6 bases). Trimming shortened V by 5 bases and J by 2 bases, and 17 bases separated the two germline ends. CDR1 and CDR2 from the germline V gene are SGHVS and FQNEAQ. The CDR3 spans 16 residues.

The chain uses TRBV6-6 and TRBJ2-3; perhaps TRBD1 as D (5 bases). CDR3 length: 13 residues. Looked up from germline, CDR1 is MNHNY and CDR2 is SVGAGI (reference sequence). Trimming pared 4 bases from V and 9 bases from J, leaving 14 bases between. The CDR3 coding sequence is TGTGCCAGCAGTTCGGGCTTAGCAGGGACGCAGTATTTT. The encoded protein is CASSSGLAGTQYF.

CDR3 sequence reads: CATSDRWAGVGGYTF. CDR3 nucleotides: TGTGCCACCAGTGACCGATGGGCAGGGGTAGGTGGCTACACCTTC. The chain recombines TRBV24-1 with TRBJ1-2; TRBD1 is a possible D gene (6 bases). V gave up 4 bases and J gave up 7 bases, with 18 bases separating them. Per the germline V gene, CDR1 is KGHDR and CDR2 is SFDVKD. The CDR3 consists of 15 residues.

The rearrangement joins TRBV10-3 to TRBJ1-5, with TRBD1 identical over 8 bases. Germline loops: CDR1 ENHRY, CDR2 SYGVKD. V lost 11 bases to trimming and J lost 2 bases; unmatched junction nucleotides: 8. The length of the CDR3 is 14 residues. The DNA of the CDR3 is TGTGCCGTCTCAGGGGGCGAGGGCAATCAGCCCCAGCATTTT. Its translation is CAVSGGEGNQPQHF.

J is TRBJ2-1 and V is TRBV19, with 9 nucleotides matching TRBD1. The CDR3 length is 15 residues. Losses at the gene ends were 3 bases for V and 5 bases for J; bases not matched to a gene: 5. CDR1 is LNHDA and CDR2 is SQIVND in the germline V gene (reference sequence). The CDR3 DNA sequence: TGTGCCAGTAGTATGATGGGACAGGGAGACAATGAGCAGTTCTTC. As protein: CASSMMGQGDNEQFF.

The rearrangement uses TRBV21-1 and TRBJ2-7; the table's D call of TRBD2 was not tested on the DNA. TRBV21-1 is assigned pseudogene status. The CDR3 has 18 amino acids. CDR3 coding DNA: TGTGCCAGCAGCGACGACCGACGAAGCGGGACCAGCACCTACGAGCAGTACGTC. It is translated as CASSDDRRSGTSTYEQYV.

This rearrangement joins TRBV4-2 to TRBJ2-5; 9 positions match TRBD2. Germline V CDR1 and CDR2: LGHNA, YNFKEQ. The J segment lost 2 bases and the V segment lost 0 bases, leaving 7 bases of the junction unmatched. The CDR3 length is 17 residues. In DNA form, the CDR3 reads TGTGCCAGCAGCCAAGATTCGAGACTAGCGGCTCAAGAGACCCAGTACTTC. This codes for CASSQDSRLAAQETQYF.

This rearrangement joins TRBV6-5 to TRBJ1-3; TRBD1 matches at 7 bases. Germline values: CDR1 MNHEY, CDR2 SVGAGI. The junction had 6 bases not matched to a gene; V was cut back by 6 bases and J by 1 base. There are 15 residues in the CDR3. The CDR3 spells CASRTDRASGNTIYF. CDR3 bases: TGTGCCAGCAGAACCGACAGGGCTTCTGGAAACACCATATATTTT.